This T cell receptor (beta chain) was found in a study of identical twins. Whole-study findings and limits: While abundant cord blood beta clonotypes carried fewer insertions, memory repertoires showed no such pattern. Among monozygotic twins, out-of-frame TCR alpha sharing exceeded what models predicted.

This clonotype was recorded a few times. Its antigen remains unidentified. Germline values: CDR1 DFQATT, CDR2 SNEGSKA (reference sequence). This CDR3 has 13 residues. V was clipped by 6 bases and J by 0 bases; unmatched bases: 1. Each CDR3 protein is one row after TCRdb ran MiXCR on the 5' RACE reads. Of roughly 250,000 distinct CDR3 sequences listed, around 6.6% are singletons. Each donor (without exception) was a healthy Caucasian. These records were also assigned to another study, of yellow fever vaccine responses in identical twins. From that second work: Each twin's T cell response to the vaccine was reported to look partly convergent and partly personalized.

J is TRBJ2-7 and V is TRBV20-1, with 11 bases aligning to TRBD2. The clonotype was recovered from a woman in her late teens or twenties in good health. The sequenced sample was memory (CD45RO+) T cells sorted from blood. The CDR3 loop reads CSAGTSGSYEQYF. DNA for the CDR3: TGCAGTGCAGGGACTAGCGGCTCCTACGAGCAGTACTTC.